This T cell receptor (beta chain) was sequenced in a study of control samples from healthy donors and cancer patients. Profiling relied on immunoSEQ multiplex PCR, and the TCRdb table lists in-frame clones only, not all of them. Among 90,000 to 100,000 clones listed, approximately 81% were seen once. This CDR3 comprises 15 residues. CDR1 SGHDN and CDR2 FVKESK come from the germline V gene. Trimming stripped 4 bases from V and 0 bases from J, with 13 bases between. The TCR comes from a woman in her twenties or thirties in good health. The sequencing input was blood. The chain employs TRBV14 and TRBJ2-7; D call uncertain. Written as DNA, the CDR3 is TGTGCCAGCAGCCCTATCAGGACGTACTCCTACGAGCAGTACTTC. Protein: CASSPIRTYSYEQYF.